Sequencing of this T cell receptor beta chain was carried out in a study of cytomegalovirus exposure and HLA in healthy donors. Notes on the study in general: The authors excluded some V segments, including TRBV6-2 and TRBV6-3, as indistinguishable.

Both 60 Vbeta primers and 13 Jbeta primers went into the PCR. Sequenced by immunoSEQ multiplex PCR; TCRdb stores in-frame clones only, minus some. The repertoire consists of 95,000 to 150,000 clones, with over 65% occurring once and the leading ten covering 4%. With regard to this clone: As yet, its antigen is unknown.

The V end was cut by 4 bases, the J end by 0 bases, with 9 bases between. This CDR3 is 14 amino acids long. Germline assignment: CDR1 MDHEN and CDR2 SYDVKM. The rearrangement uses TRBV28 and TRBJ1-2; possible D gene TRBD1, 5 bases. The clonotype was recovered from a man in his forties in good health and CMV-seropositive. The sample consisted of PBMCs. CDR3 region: CASSSTASNYGYTF. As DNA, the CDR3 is TGTGCCAGCAGTTCGACAGCCTCTAACTATGGCTACACCTTC.